Each of the 31 T cell receptor beta chains below was sequenced from the same sample in a study of CD8 T cells in ankylosing spondylitis. Whole-study findings and limits: The study identified a TCR beta motif of roughly eight highly homologous variants that appeared characteristic of ankylosing spondylitis blood.

One entry per CDR3 protein, called by TCRdb with MiXCR from the 5' RACE reads. The sample has more than 600,000 distinct CDR3 sequences, roughly 19% seen once. For these receptors, no antigen is known. The sequenced sample was blood, either unsorted or a sorted T cell fraction (not recorded which). Receptors were obtained from a male donor with ankylosing spondylitis.

This clonotype has a handful of counts. The chain combines TRBV20-1 with TRBJ2-2; D remains ambiguous. The germline V gene has CDR1 DFQATT and CDR2 SNEGSKA (reference sequence). This CDR3 spans 15 amino acids. Between the trimmed V and J ends, which lost 1 base and 1 base, there was a span of 10 bases. For the CDR3, the DNA is TGCAGTGCTAGAGGCAGCTTTGTGAACACCGGGGAGCTGTTTTTT. It yields the protein CSARGSFVNTGELFF.

The chain joins TRBV12-3 or TRBV12-4 to TRBJ2-3, with TRBD1 identical over 8 bases. Trimming cost V 8 bases and J 2 bases; bases outside gene matches: 0. This CDR3 comprises 12 residues. CDR3 amino acids: CASQGATDTQYF. For the CDR3, the DNA is TGTGCCAGCCAGGGGGCCACAGATACGCAGTATTTT.

The rearrangement uses TRBV4-2 and TRBJ2-7, with D possibly being TRBD1 (6 bases). The germline V gene has CDR1 LGHNA and CDR2 YNFKEQ. The CDR3 has 15 residues. Trimming removed 1 base at V and 5 bases at J, with 15 bases between. CDR3 protein: CASSQAAYRDDEQYF. In DNA, the CDR3 is TGTGCCAGCAGCCAAGCGGCATACAGGGACGACGAGCAGTACTTC.

This clonotype was seen repeatedly, ten times or more. The rearrangement joins TRBV20-1 to TRBJ2-3; TRBD2 aligns across 14 bases. The V and J ends lost 5 bases and 3 bases, in that order; junction bases with no gene match: 1. The CDR3 runs to 14 residues. Germline CDR1 and CDR2: DFQATT and SNEGSKA (reference sequence). Here the CDR3 DNA reads TGCAGTGCTGGACTAGCGGGAGGTACAGATACGCAGTATTTT. Translated, it gives CSAGLAGGTDTQYF.

This clonotype was counted only a few times. CDR3 coding DNA: TGTGCCAGCAGCCTACTCCGACCGGGACAGGGGGGTAAGGGGTATCAGCCCCAGCATTTT. Its translation is CASSLLRPGQGGKGYQPQHF. The chain is built from TRBV21-1 and TRBJ1-5; the DNA was not used to check the table's D call, TRBD1. TRBV21-1 constitutes a pseudogene. This CDR3 comprises 20 residues.

A few counts support this clonotype. The rearrangement links TRBV6-1 to TRBJ1-2; TRBD1 might be the D (6 bases). From germline, CDR1 is MNHNS and CDR2 SASEGT. The CDR3 totals 17 residues. V gave up 1 base and J gave up 8 bases, with 23 bases separating them. The CDR3 protein is CASSEGRLDSRPRGYTF. The CDR3 bases are TGTGCCAGCAGTGAAGGAAGACTGGACAGCCGTCCTCGGGGCTACACCTTC.

This clonotype occurred a few times. The chain is built from TRBV28 and TRBJ2-7, with TRBD1 matching 8 bases. This CDR3 is built from 15 residues. Germline-derived CDR1 and CDR2 are MDHEN and SYDVKM. Trimming took 4 bases from V and 3 from J; bases not matched to a gene: 8. The CDR3 nucleotides are TGTGCCAGCAGTTCCTACAGGGGGGTATACTACGAGCAGTACTTC. This encodes CASSSYRGVYYEQYF.

At least ten counts were recorded for this clonotype. The chain joins TRBV20-1 to TRBJ1-1; TRBD1 might be the D (6 bases). The CDR3 runs 14 residues. Germline CDR1 DFQATT, CDR2 SNEGSKA (reference sequence). The V gene lost 1 base and the J gene lost 4 bases, with 13 bases spanning the gap. The CDR3 is CSARAWQGFTEAFF. CDR3 DNA: TGCAGTGCTAGAGCATGGCAGGGGTTCACTGAAGCTTTCTTT.

This clonotype has just a few counts. CDR3 amino acids: CASSLRPGELFF. DNA for the CDR3: TGTGCCAGCAGCTTACGCCCCGGGGAGCTGTTTTTT. The genes are TRBV7-3 and TRBJ2-2; unclear D gene. Germline V CDR1 and CDR2: SGHTA, FQGTGA. The CDR3 is made up of 12 amino acids. V lost 2 bases and J lost 6, with 4 bases in between.

Only a few counts were recorded for this clonotype. The chain employs TRBV4-1 and TRBJ2-5; the D is unclear. The germline V gene has CDR1 MGHRA and CDR2 YSYEKL. Trimming shortened V by 0 bases and J by 5 bases, and 10 bases separated the two germline ends. The CDR3 runs to 14 residues. CDR3 region: CASSQDPYRETQYF. In nucleotides, the CDR3 is TGCGCCAGCAGCCAAGATCCCTACCGGGAGACCCAGTACTTC.

Concerning this clonotype itself: Likely a read error: the CDR3 ends without its conserved phenylalanine or tryptophan. The chain couples TRBV4-3 to TRBJ2-1; 8 positions match TRBD2. Germline values: CDR1 LGHNA, CDR2 YSLEER. The CDR3 covers 15 residues. With V trimmed by 1 base and J by 9 bases, 8 bases remained unmatched. The CDR3 sequence is CASSQAGGEASEQFL. CDR3 nucleotide sequence: TGCGCCAGCAGCCAAGCGGGAGGGGAGGCGAGTGAGCAGTTCCTC.

CDR3 nucleotides: TGCGCCAGCAGCCAAGATCGGCAGGGAGTCTCCTACGAGCAGTACTTC. Translation gives CASSQDRQGVSYEQYF. The rearrangement uses TRBV4-1 and TRBJ2-7; the D call may be TRBD1 or TRBD2 (5 bases each). V gave up 0 bases and J gave up 0 bases, with 12 bases separating them. CDR3 length: 16 residues. From germline, CDR1 is MGHRA and CDR2 YSYEKL.

V usage is TRBV27 and J usage is TRBJ2-1, with 10 bases matching TRBD2. The CDR3 runs 15 residues. Germline V gene sequence: CDR1 MNHEY, CDR2 SMNVEV (reference sequence). J gave up 8 bases and V 4 bases, and 8 bases lay outside the gene matches. The CDR3 bases are TGTGCCAGCAGTTCCCCAGGGAGCGGGAGGGATGAGCAGTTCTTC. This gives the protein CASSSPGSGRDEQFF.

This clonotype was found many times. The J gene is TRBJ1-1, the V gene TRBV6-1; 7 bases fit TRBD1. This CDR3 contains 14 residues. CDR1 is MNHNS and CDR2 is SASEGT in the germline V gene. V lost 7 bases, J lost 0 bases, and 5 bases stayed unmatched. CDR3 bases: TGTGCCAGCACCCCGGGACAGATGAACACTGAAGCTTTCTTT. Translation: CASTPGQMNTEAFF.

This clonotype was observed a handful of times. The rearrangement joins TRBV20-1 to TRBJ1-3; D remains unclear. This CDR3 region has 13 residues. Trimming took off 5 bases at V and 0 bases at J, with 8 bases between the two ends. CDR1 is DFQATT and CDR2 is SNEGSKA in the germline V gene (reference sequence). CDR3 residues: CSASQFSGNTIYF. The CDR3, as DNA: TGCAGTGCTTCTCAGTTCTCTGGAAACACCATATATTTT.

The chain recombines TRBV5-1 with TRBJ2-3; D is undetermined. Germline lookup yields CDR1 SGHRS and CDR2 YFSETQ. The CDR3 is 15 residues long. Between the trimmed V and J ends, which lost 3 bases and 0 bases, there was a span of 11 bases. The CDR3 DNA reads as TGCGCCAGCAGCTCCGTCGGCCGGAGCACAGATACGCAGTATTTT. Protein product: CASSSVGRSTDTQYF.

This clonotype was counted between two and nine times. The gene calls are TRBV12-3 or TRBV12-4 and TRBJ2-7; D remains unclear. The V end was cut by 4 bases, the J end by 6 bases, with 7 bases between. CDR3 length: 11 amino acids. The CDR3 DNA follows: TGTGCCAGCAGTTCTATGGCCGAGCAGTACTTC. This gives the protein CASSSMAEQYF.

V is TRBV12-3 or TRBV12-4 and J is TRBJ1-2; no clear D. CDR3 length: 14 amino acids. The V gene lost 1 base and the J gene lost 2 bases, with 8 bases spanning the gap. CDR3 sequence: CASSLGFENYGYTF. CDR3 in DNA: TGTGCCAGCAGTTTAGGGTTTGAGAACTATGGCTACACCTTC.

This sequence joins TRBV30 and TRBJ2-1; D call uncertain. The CDR3 has 12 amino acids. CDR1 and CDR2 (germline): GTSNPN, SVGIG (reference sequence). V lost 5 bases and J lost 0, with 5 bases in between. CDR3 nucleotide sequence: TGTGCCTGGGCCCCCTCCTACAATGAGCAGTTCTTC. Translated, it gives CAWAPSYNEQFF.

This clonotype was counted a few times. The V and J genes are TRBV2 and TRBJ2-5; D is ambiguous. The ends were cut back, 6 bases at V and 5 bases at J, with 13 bases in the middle. The CDR3 consists of 13 residues. CDR1 and CDR2 (germline): SNHLY, FYNNEI. CDR3 residues: CASSGAKGETQYF. Written as DNA, the CDR3 is TGTGCCAGCAGCGGAGCCAAAGGGGAGACCCAGTACTTC. The full variable domain, in which reference TRBV2 and TRBJ2-5 provide the parts outside the CDR3, is EPEVTQTPSHQVTQMGQEVILRCVPISNHLYFYWYRQILGQKVEFLVSFYNNEISEKSEIFDDQFSVERPDGSNFTLKIRSTKLEDSAMYFCASSGAKGETQYFGPGTRLLVL.

This clonotype was recorded a few times. V is TRBV12-3 or TRBV12-4 and J is TRBJ1-5, with a tentative D call TRBD1 (5 bases). The CDR3 totals 14 residues. Trimming took 6 bases from V and 5 from J, leaving 14 bases between them. CDR3 bases: TGTGCCAGCAGATCCGGGACCGGGTATCAGCCCCAGCATTTT. Protein product: CASRSGTGYQPQHF.

This clonotype was observed a handful of times. The genes are TRBV10-3 and TRBJ1-1; D may be TRBD1 (5 bases). The CDR3 spans 13 residues. Germline CDR1 and CDR2: ENHRY and SYGVKD. Trimming left V 5 bases short and J 3 bases short, with 10 bases between. CDR3 in DNA: TGTGCCATCAGTCCCGACAGATACACTGAAGCTTTCTTT. Its translation: CAISPDRYTEAFF.

The rearrangement uses TRBV20-1 and TRBJ2-1, with a weak D call TRBD1 (6 bases). The CDR3 covers 14 residues. V lost 3 bases and J 6 bases, leaving 15 bases between the germline ends. Per the germline V gene, CDR1 is DFQATT and CDR2 is SNEGSKA (reference sequence). CDR3 coding DNA: TGCAGTGCTAGGGTGAGAGGCAGGGGCAATGAGCAGTTCTTC. This translates into CSARVRGRGNEQFF.

The rearrangement joins TRBV20-1 to TRBJ1-1; D gene uncertain. The CDR3 totals 14 residues. The ends were cut back, 5 bases at V and 3 bases at J, with 16 bases in the middle. Germline lookup yields CDR1 DFQATT and CDR2 SNEGSKA (reference sequence). The CDR3 sequence: CSAYFGSWDTEAFF. CDR3 in DNA: TGCAGTGCTTACTTTGGGTCTTGGGACACTGAAGCTTTCTTT.

This chain uses TRBV12-3 or TRBV12-4 with TRBJ1-2; D is perhaps TRBD1 (6 bases). The V gene lost 2 bases and the J gene lost 7 bases, with 8 bases spanning the gap. This CDR3 comprises 12 residues. This CDR3 is CASSLRTAGYTF. The DNA of the CDR3 is TGTGCCAGCAGTTTAAGGACAGCTGGCTACACCTTC.

This clonotype was counted between two and nine times. This chain uses TRBV12-3 or TRBV12-4 with TRBJ2-1, with 7 bases lining up with TRBD2. CDR3 length: 11 residues. V lost 5 bases and J lost 12; bases outside the gene matches: 4. The CDR3 region is CASSERDGQFF. The CDR3 DNA reads as TGTGCCAGCAGTGAGCGGGACGGGCAGTTCTTC.

This sequence joins TRBV7-2 and TRBJ1-1; unclear D gene. V lost 1 base, J lost 8 bases, and 14 bases lay in between. Per germline, CDR1 SGHTA and CDR2 FQGNSA. The CDR3 length is 14 residues. The CDR3: CASSLVRVKEEAFF. The CDR3, as DNA: TGTGCCAGCAGCTTAGTTCGGGTCAAGGAAGAAGCTTTCTTT.

The J gene is TRBJ2-1, the V gene TRBV15; D possibly corresponds to TRBD1 (5 bases). Germline V CDR1 and CDR2: LNHNV, YYDKDF (reference sequence). V was shortened by 1 base and J by 7 bases, with 8 bases between the two germline ends. The CDR3 covers 13 residues. CDR3 in DNA: TGTGCCACCAGCAGAGCAGGGAAAAATGAGCAGTTCTTC. Protein sequence: CATSRAGKNEQFF.

The rearrangement links TRBV12-3 or TRBV12-4 to TRBJ1-5, with 10 bases matching TRBD1. V dropped 5 bases and J dropped 5; count of bases not matched to a gene: 9. The CDR3 is 16 amino acids. The CDR3 sequence is CASSPDRGLDDQPQHF. The CDR3 DNA follows: TGTGCCAGCAGTCCCGACAGGGGGCTTGATGATCAGCCCCAGCATTTT.

In nucleotides, the CDR3 is TGTGCCAGCAGCTCATCGGCAGAAAGCTCTGGGGCCAACGTCCTGACTTTC. Translated, it gives CASSSSAESSGANVLTF. The genes are TRBV7-9 and TRBJ2-6; no firm D call. Trimming removed 4 bases at V and 0 bases at J, with 13 bases between. The CDR3 is 17 amino acids. CDR1 is SEHNR and CDR2 is FQNEAQ in the germline V gene (reference sequence).

Of note for this clonotype: A read error is possible here, since a much larger clone lies one base away. This sequence joins TRBV11-1 and TRBJ2-3; D unclear. The CDR3 length is 13 residues. Germline CDR1 SGHAT, CDR2 FQDESV (reference sequence). Deletions cut 3 bases from V and 2 bases from J, with 6 bases between. DNA for the CDR3: TGTGCCAGCAGCTTCGACCCCACAGATACGCAGTATTTT. It encodes CASSFDPTDTQYF.